The clone carrying this T cell receptor beta chain came up once. The V end lost 11 bases, the J end lost 4 bases, and 17 bases lay between the germline ends. Germline V gene data show CDR1 as LNHDA and CDR2 as SQIVND (reference sequence). This CDR3 has 13 residues. This record belongs to a study of blood T cell repertoires in COVID-19. As for the study in general: The United States, Italy and Spain were the sources of the acute and convalescent COVID-19 samples.

Original processing notes: Scientists estimated how many nucleated cells there were by amplifying reference gene primers. Sequencing used immunoSEQ multiplex PCR; TCRdb keeps in-frame clones, though not all of them. Clonal size and the V and J genes are those of that table, whereas D and trimming came from the DNA. The sample records roughly 250,000 clones, around 90% being singletons. The TCR was taken from a woman aged 40 to 50 who had recovered from COVID-19. The sequenced material came from peripheral blood. The chain carries TRBV19 and TRBJ1-2, with D unresolved. The CDR3 region is CAARPGSTYGYTF. CDR3 DNA sequence: TGTGCCGCCCGACCCGGGAGTACCTATGGCTACACCTTC.